Reported below is one TCR beta chain. Its antigen remains unknown. The sample originates from a study of OX40 agonist ivuxolimab in advanced cancers. Background on the study: Treatment of patients was with ivuxolimab, an agonistic anti-OX40 (CD134) antibody. Cohort: 75% to 90% men, mean age about 60, aged about 20 to 80. Regarding the study as a whole: In CD8+ T cells, expanded clones were on average more numerous than in CD4+.

The protocol was immunoSEQ multiplex PCR, while the TCRdb copy is restricted to in-frame clones and leaves out a portion. This table holds roughly 100,000 clones, around nine tenths found once. Trimming took 3 bases from V and 0 from J, leaving 7 bases between them. This CDR3 comprises 15 residues. Looked up from germline, CDR1 is SGHRS and CDR2 is YFSETQ. The source of this sequence is an adult with an advanced solid tumor such as melanoma, head and neck, liver or kidney cancer. The chain carries TRBV5-1 and TRBJ2-6, with D hard to call. The material sequenced was CD4+ or CD8+ T cells sorted from blood, taken in a trial of the OX40 agonist ivuxolimab. The CDR3 DNA follows: TGCGCCAGCAGCTCTAGAAGCTCTGGGGCCAACGTCCTGACTTTC. This encodes CASSSRSSGANVLTF.